A single sample is the source of the 24 T cell receptor beta chains below, sequenced in a study of blood T cell repertoires in COVID-19. The table came from immunoSEQ multiplex PCR; TCRdb's copy has only in-frame clones and leaves some out. The sample has 60,000 to 70,000 clones; approximately 86% are singletons. The sample taken for sequencing was peripheral blood. All receptors come from a man aged 35-49 years with COVID-19, enrolled during active disease.

This clone appeared once. The gene calls are TRBV6-5 and TRBJ2-3; D is perhaps TRBD1 (5 bases). Germline V gene sequence: CDR1 MNHEY, CDR2 SVGAGI. The CDR3 runs 15 residues. The V end was cut by 0 bases, the J end by 0 bases, with 7 bases between. The CDR3 sequence: CASSYSGLSTDTQYF. CDR3 DNA: TGTGCCAGCAGTTACTCGGGGCTTAGCACAGATACGCAGTATTTT.

J is TRBJ2-3 and V is TRBV9; TRBD2 agrees at 7 bases. Germline V gene lookup returns CDR1 SGDLS and CDR2 YYNGEE. The CDR3 loop spans 16 amino acids. V shed 0 bases, J shed 2 bases, and the junction held 6 bases outside the gene matches. CDR3 nucleotide sequence: TGTGCCAGCAGCGTAGACAACGGGGGGACCACAGATACGCAGTATTTT. This sequence encodes CASSVDNGGTTDTQYF.

This clone appeared many times. The J gene is TRBJ2-2, the V gene TRBV3-1 (or the pseudogene TRBV3-2); weak D call: TRBD1 (5 bases). The CDR3 runs 15 residues. Germline V gives CDR1 LGHDT, CDR2 YNNKEL (reference sequence). Between the trimmed V and J ends, which lost 2 bases and 4 bases, there was a span of 11 bases. DNA for the CDR3: TGTGCCAGCAGCCAATCTTACAGGAGCACCGGGGAGCTGTTTTTT. Protein product: CASSQSYRSTGELFF.

V gene TRBV12-3 or TRBV12-4 combines with J gene TRBJ1-1, with TRBD1 identical over 8 bases. Trimming at V came to 8 bases and at J to 4 bases, leaving 6 bases not matched to a gene. This CDR3 is 13 amino acids long. The CDR3 region is CASHRGESTEAFF. The CDR3 DNA is TGTGCCAGCCACAGGGGGGAAAGCACTGAAGCTTTCTTT.

The chain has TRBV6-5 and TRBJ2-5, with 11 bases identical to TRBD2. Germline V gives CDR1 MNHEY, CDR2 SVGAGI. V was clipped by 8 bases and J by 1 base; unmatched bases: 6. This CDR3 spans 15 amino acids. Written as DNA, the CDR3 is TGTGCCAGCCGCGGACTAGCGGGTACCCAAGAGACCCAGTACTTC. Encoded protein: CASRGLAGTQETQYF.

This clone was detected once. The V and J genes are TRBV5-1 and TRBJ1-1, with D unresolved. There are 14 residues in the CDR3. The V end lost 1 base, the J end lost 4 bases, and 11 bases lay between the germline ends. CDR1 and CDR2 from the germline V gene are SGHRS and YFSETQ. CDR3 bases: TGCGCCAGCAGCTTGCCAGGTTGGCCCACTGAAGCTTTCTTT. Protein product: CASSLPGWPTEAFF. Full variable domain (missing parts from reference TRBV5-1 and TRBJ1-1): KAGVTQTPRYLIKTRGQQVTLSCSPISGHRSVSWYQQTPGQGLQFLFEYFSETQRNKGNFPGRFSGRQFSNSRSEMNVSTLELGDSALYLCASSLPGWPTEAFFGQGTRLTVV.

Only a few counts were recorded for this clone. The gene calls are TRBV7-3 and TRBJ1-5; 7 bases fit TRBD1. V shed 9 bases and J 4 bases; nucleotides not matched to a gene: 6. The CDR3 contains 13 residues. Germline lookup yields CDR1 SGHTA and CDR2 FQGTGA. In DNA, the CDR3 is TGTGCCAGACAGGGGTTTAGGAATCAGCCCCAGCATTTT. Protein product: CARQGFRNQPQHF.

J is TRBJ2-2 and V is TRBV5-1; D unresolved. Germline lookup yields CDR1 SGHRS and CDR2 YFSETQ. V was clipped by 0 bases and J by 1 base, with 7 bases between them. The CDR3 spans 15 residues. The CDR3 bases are TGCGCCAGCAGCTTGGGACACCAGAACACCGGGGAGCTGTTTTTT. Translated: CASSLGHQNTGELFF.

V is TRBV28 and J is TRBJ1-2, with D hard to call. CDR3 length: 15 amino acids. V lost 4 bases and J 3 bases, leaving 15 bases between the germline ends. Germline CDR1 MDHEN, CDR2 SYDVKM. CDR3 in DNA: TGTGCCAGCAGTTACGCCGCCAGTCCCTACTATGGCTACACCTTC. Translated: CASSYAASPYYGYTF.

The chain combines TRBV5-4 with TRBJ1-5; D unclear. Germline CDR1 reads SGHNT; CDR2 reads YYREEE (reference sequence). The CDR3 runs to 15 residues. With 4 bases removed from V and 6 bases from J, the gap between germline ends came to 17 bases. CDR3 amino acids: CASSPEGSRGQPQHF. CDR3 DNA: TGTGCCAGCAGCCCCGAGGGATCTCGGGGTCAGCCCCAGCATTTT.

V gene TRBV5-6 combines with J gene TRBJ2-1; D is perhaps TRBD2 (5 bases). V lost 0 bases, J lost 10 bases, and 5 bases lay in between. Germline values: CDR1 SGHDT, CDR2 YYEEEE. The CDR3 is made up of 11 amino acids. The CDR3 sequence: CASSLGGEQFF. The CDR3 DNA is TGTGCCAGCAGCTTGGGAGGGGAGCAGTTCTTC.

This clone was seen a few times. The chain combines TRBV7-9 with TRBJ1-1, with D tentatively TRBD1 (5 bases). CDR1 SEHNR and CDR2 FQNEAQ come from the germline V gene (reference sequence). Trimming took off 7 bases at V and 5 bases at J, with 14 bases between the two ends. The CDR3 has 13 residues. The CDR3 DNA follows: TGTGCCAGCATCCTGGGAGGGGCGACTGAAGCTTTCTTT. Translation gives CASILGGATEAFF. Looking up the rest from reference TRBV7-9 and TRBJ1-1 gives the full variable domain: DTGVSQNPRHKITKRGQNVTFRCDPISEHNRLYWYRQTLGQGPEFLTYFQNEAQLEKSRLLSDRFSAERPKGSFSTLEIQRTEQGDSAMYLCASILGGATEAFFGQGTRLTVV.

The J gene is TRBJ2-7, the V gene TRBV6-5, with TRBD1 matching over 10 bases. The V gene end was trimmed by 8 bases and the J gene end by 2 bases; junction bases not matched to a gene: 9. In germline, CDR1 is MNHEY, CDR2 SVGAGI. CDR3 length: 15 residues. The CDR3 bases are TGTGCCAGCGCTACCGGCGGGACAGGGGCCTACGAGCAGTACTTC. Translated: CASATGGTGAYEQYF.

The rearrangement links TRBV7-9 to TRBJ2-7; no reliable D call. The germline V and J ends were trimmed by 10 bases and 0 bases, with 13 bases remaining between them. CDR3 length: 13 residues. The germline V gene has CDR1 SEHNR and CDR2 FQNEAQ (reference sequence). In DNA, the CDR3 is TGTGCCACCGAGCCAGGTGACTCCTACGAGCAGTACTTC. Amino acids: CATEPGDSYEQYF. Variable domain in full (rest from reference TRBV7-9 and TRBJ2-7): DTGVSQNPRHKITKRGQNVTFRCDPISEHNRLYWYRQTLGQGPEFLTYFQNEAQLEKSRLLSDRFSAERPKGSFSTLEIQRTEQGDSAMYLCATEPGDSYEQYFGPGTRLTVT.

The chain is built from TRBV6-1 and TRBJ1-1; 7 bases match TRBD1. V lost 2 bases and J lost 0; bases outside the gene matches: 6. Looked up from germline, CDR1 is MNHNS and CDR2 is SASEGT. The CDR3 length is 16 residues. The CDR3 is CASSEPRTGMNTEAFF. As DNA, the CDR3 is TGTGCCAGCAGTGAACCAAGGACAGGCATGAACACTGAAGCTTTCTTT.

V is TRBV9 and J is TRBJ2-3; 9 nucleotides align to TRBD2. Germline CDR1 reads SGDLS; CDR2 reads YYNGEE. This CDR3 contains 16 residues. The V segment lost 0 bases and the J segment 5 bases; nucleotides outside the gene matches: 7. The CDR3 loop reads CASSVGVSGGLDTQYF. CDR3 nucleotides: TGTGCCAGCAGCGTAGGTGTTAGCGGGGGATTAGATACGCAGTATTTT.

The J gene is TRBJ1-1, the V gene TRBV3-1 (or the pseudogene TRBV3-2); no firm D call. The CDR3 runs 14 residues. V gave up 0 bases and J gave up 6 bases, with 11 bases separating them. Germline assignment: CDR1 LGHDT and CDR2 YNNKEL (reference sequence). In nucleotides, the CDR3 is TGTGCCAGCAGCCAAGAGGGGAGTATATCTGAAGCTTTCTTT. This translates into CASSQEGSISEAFF.

The rearrangement joins TRBV28 to TRBJ1-2; TRBD1 matches 9 bases. The CDR3 sequence is 17 residues long. Germline CDR1 reads MDHEN; CDR2 reads SYDVKM. Trimming took 1 base from V and 3 from J; bases not matched to a gene: 9. The CDR3 coding sequence is TGTGCCAGCAGTTTATCCGGGGACAGGGCGCCCTACTATGGCTACACCTTC. It encodes CASSLSGDRAPYYGYTF.

The chain links TRBV4-2 to TRBJ2-3, with 16 bases lining up with TRBD2. The CDR3 has 17 amino acids. J gave up 6 bases and V 3 bases, and 6 bases lay outside the gene matches. CDR1 is LGHNA and CDR2 is YNFKEQ in the germline V gene. The CDR3 loop is CASSHAGLAGGYDTQYF. Written as DNA, the CDR3 is TGTGCCAGCAGCCATGCGGGACTAGCGGGGGGGTATGATACGCAGTATTTT.

This chain joins TRBV7-2 and TRBJ1-2, with D perhaps matching TRBD1 (6 bases). The CDR3 runs 14 residues. Germline V gene data show CDR1 as SGHTA and CDR2 as FQGNSA. V was cut by 2 bases and J by 3 bases, with 10 bases left in between. The CDR3 loop is CASSLWEGDYGYTF. The CDR3, as DNA: TGTGCCAGCAGCTTATGGGAGGGGGACTATGGCTACACCTTC.

This chain joins TRBV6-2 or TRBV6-3 and TRBJ2-1; 7 bases agree with TRBD1. The CDR3 runs to 15 residues. Germline V CDR1 and CDR2: MNHEY, SVGEGT. J lost 5 bases, V lost 6 bases, and 10 bases had no gene match. The CDR3 protein is CASSLRGGFNNEQFF. CDR3 DNA sequence: TGTGCCAGCAGCCTTCGAGGGGGCTTTAACAATGAGCAGTTCTTC.

This rearrangement joins TRBV6-5 to TRBJ1-2; the match to TRBD1 covers 10 bases. J was trimmed by 2 bases and V by 6 bases; bases with no gene match: 6. The CDR3 is 15 residues long. Germline assignment: CDR1 MNHEY and CDR2 SVGAGI. CDR3: CASSQRGQGNYGYTF. The CDR3 bases are TGTGCCAGCAGCCAACGGGGACAGGGGAACTATGGCTACACCTTC.

The chain joins TRBV11-2 to TRBJ2-1, with D possibly TRBD2 on 6 matching bases. Trimming pared 1 base from V and 15 bases from J, leaving 22 bases between. The V gene's germline CDR1 is SGHAT and CDR2 FQNNGV. The CDR3 covers 15 residues. Here the CDR3 reads CASSLASLANPRPFF. In nucleotides, the CDR3 is TGTGCCAGCAGCTTAGCGTCGCTAGCGAATCCCCGGCCGTTCTTC.

The V gene is TRBV28, the J gene TRBJ1-4; D gene uncertain. V dropped 4 bases and J dropped 5 bases, with 5 bases sitting between them. The V gene's germline CDR1 is MDHEN and CDR2 SYDVKM. CDR3 length: 12 residues. DNA for the CDR3: TGTGCCAGCAGTTCCCCGAATGAAAAACTGTTTTTT. Amino acids: CASSSPNEKLFF.